These 3 T cell receptor beta chains were all obtained from the same sample, sequenced in a study of cytomegalovirus exposure and HLA in healthy donors. Amplification used 60 Vbeta primers and 13 Jbeta primers. Produced via immunoSEQ multiplex PCR; TCRdb's table is partial and in-frame only. The data contain 65,000 to 90,000 clones, over 70% of them singletons. Sample: PBMCs. The receptors come from a man between 65 and 80 years old in good health and CMV-seronegative.

The rearrangement links TRBV11-2 to TRBJ1-2, with unresolved D. This CDR3 has 12 residues. The germline gives CDR1 SGHAT, CDR2 FQNNGV. V gave up 5 bases and J gave up 3 bases, with 7 bases separating them. The DNA of the CDR3 is TGTGCCAGCAGCCCCCGGGACTATGGCTACACCTTC. This translates into CASSPRDYGYTF.

The V and J genes are TRBV6-5 and TRBJ2-6; 8 nucleotides match TRBD1. There are 16 residues in the CDR3. Losses at the gene ends were 4 bases for V and 0 bases for J; bases not matched to a gene: 2. Looked up from germline, CDR1 is MNHEY and CDR2 is SVGAGI. CDR3 coding DNA: TGTGCCAGCAGTTGGGACAGGAGCTCTGGGGCCAACGTCCTGACTTTC. It codes for CASSWDRSSGANVLTF.

The CDR3 DNA is TGCGCCAGCAGCTTGGGGGACAGCCGATCCTACGAGCAGTACTTC. Its protein is CASSLGDSRSYEQYF. The chain is built from TRBV5-1 and TRBJ2-7; 7 nucleotides line up with TRBD1. Unmatched junction bases numbered 4, after V lost 0 bases and J lost 1 base. The CDR3 has 15 amino acids. Germline V gene data show CDR1 as SGHRS and CDR2 as YFSETQ.